This entry concerns a single T cell receptor beta chain. Trimming cost V 0 bases and J 4 bases, with 4 bases left between them. The CDR3 spans 12 residues. Germline CDR1 SGHDT, CDR2 YYEEEE. The primer mix had 60 Vbeta and 13 Jbeta primers. TCRdb's table, derived via immunoSEQ multiplex PCR, lists solely in-frame clones and lacks some. Of around 130,000 clones in the sample, around 83% were seen once. The data belong to a study of cytomegalovirus exposure and HLA in healthy donors. This TCR came from a woman aged 18-30 years in good health and CMV-seropositive. The sequencing sample was made of PBMCs. The rearrangement links TRBV5-6 to TRBJ1-2; D uncertain. The CDR3 bases are TGTGCCAGCAGCTTGGACAGCTATGGCTACACCTTC. Translated: CASSLDSYGYTF.